This record concerns one T cell receptor (beta chain) sequence. Its antigen is still unknown. PCR amplification relied on 60 Vbeta primers (plus 13 Jbeta primers). Data came from immunoSEQ multiplex PCR; TCRdb stores just in-frame clones and leaves some out. The profile covers over 100,000 clones, with under 90% appearing a single time and roughly 2% taken by the ten largest. The data belong to a study of cytomegalovirus exposure and HLA in healthy donors. The study's findings and limits: Sequencing had likely introduced a cluster of highly shared sequence variants as an artifact. Rarity held for most TCR sequences, but there were some public TCRs that occurred in many donors. Among TCR beta chains of equal frequency, HLA-associated ones were more clonally expanded in a later analysis. The study designated roughly 160 TCR beta chains cytomegalovirus-associated.

The clonotype originates from a woman in her 30s in good health and CMV-seronegative. Sequencing was carried out using PBMCs.

The CDR3 here is CASSLDWETQYF. The CDR3 DNA reads as TGTGCCAGCAGCTTAGACTGGGAGACCCAGTACTTC. The gene calls are TRBV7-2 and TRBJ2-5; D is unresolved. The CDR3 has 12 amino acids. Germline CDR1 and CDR2: SGHTA and FQGNSA. Trimming took off 1 base at V and 5 bases at J, with 5 bases between the two ends.